These 2 T cell receptor beta chains came from one sample sequenced in a study of T-cell reconstitution after alpha-beta-depleted transplantation in children. During its preparation, the TCRbeta library received unique molecular identifiers. One entry per CDR3 protein results from TCRdb running MiXCR on the PCR reads. Of about 230,000 distinct CDR3 sequences in the sample, over 9.5% were seen once. Source: PBMCs from the stem cell graft donor, taken from the stem cell graft. These receptors originate from a human donor who donated a stem cell graft to a child with SCID.

This clonotype was counted at least ten times. The rearrangement links TRBV2 to TRBJ2-7; D is perhaps TRBD1 (6 bases). V lost 2 bases, J lost 0 bases, and 17 bases lay in between. The CDR3 length is 17 residues. CDR1 SNHLY and CDR2 FYNNEI come from the germline V gene. The chain's CDR3 is CASSEMFGDTYSYEQYF. CDR3 coding DNA: TGTGCCAGCAGTGAAATGTTCGGGGACACCTACTCCTACGAGCAGTACTTC.

The table lists this clonotype with many counts. J is TRBJ2-3 and V is TRBV12-3 or TRBV12-4; D is perhaps TRBD1 (8 bases). Between the trimmed V and J ends, which lost 5 bases and 6 bases, there was a span of 15 bases. The CDR3 is 14 residues long. CDR3 protein: CASSIGQGGDTQYF. CDR3 nucleotides: TGTGCCAGCAGTATAGGACAGGGAGGGGATACGCAGTATTTT.